The clone carrying this T cell receptor (beta chain) was seen ten or more times. The antigen is not known. The data were obtained in a study of early T cells in non-severe SARS-CoV-2 infection. The CDR3 covers 13 residues. CDR1 and CDR2 from the germline V gene are SEHNR and FQNEAQ (reference sequence). The ends were cut back, 6 bases at V and 4 bases at J, with 10 bases in the middle. Findings of the study overall: The VDJdb matching leaned toward anti-spike CD8 responses and overlooked private and CD4 specificities.

Unique molecular identifiers were attached to individual cDNA molecules. TCRdb analysed the 5' RACE reads with MiXCR anew, one entry per CDR3 protein. The repertoire has approximately 48,000 distinct CDR3 sequences, about 9.3% of them found once; the top ten carry 15%. V and J are TRBV7-9 and TRBJ1-3; D is uncertain. This TCR derives from an adult who was a healthcare worker with PCR-confirmed SARS-CoV-2 infection or an uninfected control (not recorded which). Sequencing was done on a sample of whole blood. The CDR3 here is CASSQSTGNTIYF. In DNA, the CDR3 is TGTGCCAGCAGTCAATCAACAGGAAACACCATATATTTT.